This TCR beta chain was obtained from a study of T-cell memory formation after mild COVID-19. Overall study results and limits: Day 37-peaking second-wave clones had unconfirmed SARS-CoV-2 specificity.

Germline assignment: CDR1 SEHNR and CDR2 FQNEAQ (reference sequence). Between the trimmed V and J ends, which lost 5 bases and 0 bases, there was a span of 13 bases. The CDR3 totals 15 residues. TCRdb reprocessed the 5' RACE reads with MiXCR, giving one entry per CDR3 protein. The sample shows about 170,000 distinct CDR3 sequences, 10% to 15% of them seen only once. Regarding this clonotype: Its matching antigen is unknown.

The source of this sequence is a young man who had mild COVID-19 (a few samples of this study predate the infection). Cell type and time point are not known. The chain links TRBV7-9 to TRBJ1-1; D is unclear. Specimen: PBMCs or a T cell subset sorted from them (not recorded which). The CDR3 nucleotides read TGTGCCAGCAGCCGCCCCGGCAGGATGAACACTGAAGCTTTCTTT. Amino acid sequence: CASSRPGRMNTEAFF.